This T cell receptor beta chain was obtained from a study of blood T cell repertoires in COVID-19. Turning to the study itself: In each case, the material was cDNA or gDNA derived from T cells, B-cell-depleted T cells, or PBMCs.

Authors' processing steps: The authors estimated nucleated cell counts from reference gene primer amplification. Sequencing was performed with immunoSEQ multiplex PCR; in TCRdb, only in-frame clones are kept and a portion is missing. V, J and clone size are taken as reported in that table, and D and trimming were inferred from the DNA itself. The profile covers around 170,000 clones, with 65% to 85% appearing a single time and 2.5% to 3.5% taken by the ten largest. Sequences were obtained from peripheral blood. This receptor was taken from a woman aged 55 to 70 with acute or convalescent COVID-19.

The DNA for the CDR3 is TGTGCCAGCAGATCGACAGGCCCGAATGAAAAACTGTTTTTT. This gives the protein CASRSTGPNEKLFF. The genes are TRBV6-5 and TRBJ1-4; weak D call: TRBD1 (6 bases). The CDR3 has 14 residues. Germline V CDR1 and CDR2: MNHEY, SVGAGI. V was pared by 6 bases and J by 5 bases, with 13 bases between.